This T cell receptor beta chain was sequenced during a study of shared clonotypes between healthy human individuals. Study results and limitations: Naive subsets, compared against memory subsets, generally had larger estimated richness values. An anticipated effect of sequencing depth on clonotype sharing among donors was recognized.

CDR3 length: 13 amino acids. CDR1 is MNHEY, CDR2 SVGAGI, per germline. Trimming removed 6 bases from V and 2 bases from J; junction bases left unmatched: 1. As for this clone: Its antigen is undetermined.

Deep-level running was used for the assay. Assay: immunoSEQ multiplex PCR; the TCRdb copy retains only in-frame clones and omits some. This sample has about 600,000 clones, with over 95% found just once. CD45RO-negative cells were positively selected for CCR7, leaving out terminally differentiated effector memory CD45RA+ cells. None of the donors, who were healthy HIV-negative adults, had recently had acute infections or vaccinations. Sequenced input: naive CD8+ T cells sorted from blood. The receptor was derived from a woman in her 30s in good health. The V call is TRBV6-5, the J call TRBJ1-2; TRBD1 matches at 9 bases. CDR3 DNA sequence: TGTGCCAGCAGCGGGACAGGGAACTATGGCTACACCTTC. This translates into CASSGTGNYGYTF.